This T cell receptor (beta chain) comes out of a study of OX40 agonist ivuxolimab in advanced cancers. The germline V gene has CDR1 SGHTA and CDR2 FQGNSA. The CDR3 consists of 12 residues. V was cut by 5 bases and J by 2 bases, with 5 bases left in between. Profiled with immunoSEQ multiplex PCR; TCRdb holds only in-frame clones, not every one. The table has tens of thousands of clones, 77% seen once; the top ten hold about 6%. The genes are TRBV7-2 and TRBJ2-3; D is ambiguous. The source was CD4+ or CD8+ T cells sorted from blood, collected in a trial of the OX40 agonist ivuxolimab. This sequence was found in an adult with an advanced solid tumor such as melanoma, head and neck, liver or kidney cancer. The CDR3 spells CASSKYTDTQYF. CDR3 sequence (DNA): TGTGCCAGCAGCAAATACACAGATACGCAGTATTTT.